This is a list of T cell receptor beta chains from one sample in a study of blood T cell repertoires in COVID-19. The table came from immunoSEQ multiplex PCR; TCRdb's copy has only in-frame clones and leaves some out. The profile covers some 320,000 clones, with 85% to 90% appearing a single time and 2.5% to 3.5% taken by the ten largest. The sequenced sample was PBMCs or T cells enriched from blood (not recorded which). Receptors were obtained from a woman between 50 and 59 years old who had been exposed to COVID-19. Both conserved end residues are part of each CDR3.

v_call	j_call	cdr3_aa
TRBV5-1	TRBJ1-2	CASSLLGIRSGGYTF
TRBV27	TRBJ2-1	CASSLGTVGDEQFF
TRBV6-5	TRBJ1-4	CASSGTGREKLFF
TRBV4-2	TRBJ2-7	CASSPRTGNRYEQYF
TRBV3-1/TRBV3-2	TRBJ2-5	CASSLLAGGPETQYF
TRBV14	TRBJ1-6	CASSPRTGSTPLHF
TRBV5-1	TRBJ2-6	CASRHTGGSGANVLTF
TRBV7-8	TRBJ1-6	CASSLGQGTYNSPLHF
TRBV3-1/TRBV3-2	TRBJ2-2	CASSQGGLAGIGELFF
TRBV28	TRBJ2-3	CASSLLAGGQADTQYF
TRBV27	TRBJ2-7	CASSLIGEVYEQYF
TRBV7-9	TRBJ1-5	CASSLAGGNQPQHF
TRBV5-1	TRBJ1-2	CASSPDRVLNYGYTF
TRBV19	TRBJ1-1	CASSISVNTEAFF
TRBV6-5	TRBJ2-7	CASSYSGQVYEQYF
TRBV5-1	TRBJ2-3	CASSGSGTSGTDTQYF
TRBV3-1/TRBV3-2	TRBJ2-5	CASSQEGRDGFQETQYF
TRBV28	TRBJ1-2	CASSHGTGALGYTF
TRBV15	TRBJ2-5	CATSRDREGQVRETQYF
TRBV19	TRBJ1-1	CASSKTTGSTEAFF
TRBV7-2	TRBJ1-1	CASSLVPGQGGKTEAFF
TRBV28	TRBJ1-3	CASSLYPAASSGNTIYF
TRBV14	TRBJ2-5	CASSRTSAQETQYF
TRBV19	TRBJ1-5	CASSLDPQGQPQHF
TRBV29-1	TRBJ2-2	CSVTPGTGELFF
TRBV2	TRBJ2-3	CASSEGTGTDTQYF
TRBV29-1	TRBJ2-7	CSVVTGSSYEQYF
TRBV28	TRBJ1-4	CASRSGDRGREKLFF
TRBV30	TRBJ2-7	CAWRDRDRGSYEQYF
TRBV2	TRBJ2-1	CASSRTSGGASSYNEQFF
TRBV7-2	TRBJ2-7	CASLRAGASYEQYF
TRBV7-9	TRBJ2-7	CASSLDSRGYEQYF
TRBV7-2	TRBJ2-5	CASSEQGQETQYF
TRBV19	TRBJ1-5	CASSISRQGNQPQHF
TRBV3-1/TRBV3-2	TRBJ2-3	CASSPSQGEITDTQYF
TRBV2	TRBJ2-5	CASIDGTEETQYF
TRBV28	TRBJ2-3	CASSAGGYGTDTQYF